The TCR beta chain described here comes from a study of OX40 agonist ivuxolimab in advanced cancers. Overall study results and limits: Expanded peripheral T-cell antigen specificity went undetermined.

This CDR3 contains 13 residues. The germline gives CDR1 SGDLS, CDR2 YYNGEE. Trimming stripped 3 bases from V and 8 bases from J, with 14 bases between. This clone was observed once. The antigen remains undetermined. TCRdb's table, derived via immunoSEQ multiplex PCR, lists solely in-frame clones and lacks some. Of tens of thousands of clones listed, roughly 91% were seen once; the top ten hold about 0.52%. This rearrangement joins TRBV9 to TRBJ1-2, with a weak D call TRBD1 (6 bases). The starting material was CD4+ or CD8+ T cells sorted from blood, obtained in a trial of the OX40 agonist ivuxolimab. The sequence derives from an adult with an advanced solid tumor such as melanoma, head and neck, liver or kidney cancer. CDR3 in amino acids: CASSARQEGGYTF. CDR3 DNA: TGTGCCAGCAGCGCCAGACAGGAAGGAGGCTACACCTTC.